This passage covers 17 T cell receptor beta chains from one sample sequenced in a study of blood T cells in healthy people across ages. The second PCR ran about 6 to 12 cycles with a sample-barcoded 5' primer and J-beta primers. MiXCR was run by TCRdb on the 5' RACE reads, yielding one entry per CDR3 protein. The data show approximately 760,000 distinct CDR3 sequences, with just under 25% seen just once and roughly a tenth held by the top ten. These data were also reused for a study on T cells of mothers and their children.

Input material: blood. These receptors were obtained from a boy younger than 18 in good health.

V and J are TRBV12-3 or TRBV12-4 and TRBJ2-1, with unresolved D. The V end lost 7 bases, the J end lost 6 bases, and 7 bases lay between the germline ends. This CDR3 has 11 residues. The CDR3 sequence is CASTVSNEQFF. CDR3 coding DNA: TGTGCCAGCACCGTTAGCAATGAGCAGTTCTTC.

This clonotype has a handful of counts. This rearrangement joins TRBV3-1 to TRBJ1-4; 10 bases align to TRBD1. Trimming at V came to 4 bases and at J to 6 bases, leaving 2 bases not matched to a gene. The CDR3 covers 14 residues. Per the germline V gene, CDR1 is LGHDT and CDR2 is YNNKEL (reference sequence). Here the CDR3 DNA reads TGTGCCAGCAGCCGACAGGGGGCTCATGAAAAACTGTTTTTT. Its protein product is CASSRQGAHEKLFF.

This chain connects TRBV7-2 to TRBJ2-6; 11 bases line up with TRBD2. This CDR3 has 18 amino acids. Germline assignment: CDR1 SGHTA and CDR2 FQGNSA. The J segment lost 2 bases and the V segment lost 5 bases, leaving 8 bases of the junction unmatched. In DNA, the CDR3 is TGTGCCAGCAGCCCCGGGACTAGCGGATCCCCTGGGGCCAACGTCCTGACTTTC. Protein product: CASSPGTSGSPGANVLTF. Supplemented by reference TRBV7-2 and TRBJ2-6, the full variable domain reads GAGVSQSPSNKVTEKGKDVELRCDPISGHTALYWYRQSLGQGLEFLIYFQGNSAPDKSGLPSDRFSAERTGGSVSTLTIQRTQQEDSAVYLCASSPGTSGSPGANVLTFGAGSRLTVL.

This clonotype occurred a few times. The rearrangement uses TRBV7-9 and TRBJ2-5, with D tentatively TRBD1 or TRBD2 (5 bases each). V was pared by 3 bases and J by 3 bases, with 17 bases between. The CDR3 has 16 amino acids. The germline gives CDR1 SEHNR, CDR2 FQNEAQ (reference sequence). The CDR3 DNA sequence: TGTGCCAGCAGCTTTTCGGGGTACAGGCCCGAAGAGACCCAGTACTTC. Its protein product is CASSFSGYRPEETQYF. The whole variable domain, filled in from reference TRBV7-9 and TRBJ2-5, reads DTGVSQNPRHKITKRGQNVTFRCDPISEHNRLYWYRQTLGQGPEFLTYFQNEAQLEKSRLLSDRFSAERPKGSFSTLEIQRTEQGDSAMYLCASSFSGYRPEETQYFGPGTRLLVL.

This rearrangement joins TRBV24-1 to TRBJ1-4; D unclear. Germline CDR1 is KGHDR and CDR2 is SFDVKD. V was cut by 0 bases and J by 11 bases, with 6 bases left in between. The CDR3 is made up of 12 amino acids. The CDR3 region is CATSDLSMKLFF. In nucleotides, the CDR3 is TGTGCCACCAGTGATTTGTCGATGAAACTGTTTTTT.

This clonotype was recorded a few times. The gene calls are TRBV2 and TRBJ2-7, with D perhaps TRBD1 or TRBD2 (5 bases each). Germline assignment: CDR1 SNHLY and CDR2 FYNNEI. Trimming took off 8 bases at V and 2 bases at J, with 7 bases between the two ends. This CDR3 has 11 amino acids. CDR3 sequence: CASLGAYEQYF. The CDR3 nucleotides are TGTGCCAGCCTGGGGGCCTACGAGCAGTACTTC.

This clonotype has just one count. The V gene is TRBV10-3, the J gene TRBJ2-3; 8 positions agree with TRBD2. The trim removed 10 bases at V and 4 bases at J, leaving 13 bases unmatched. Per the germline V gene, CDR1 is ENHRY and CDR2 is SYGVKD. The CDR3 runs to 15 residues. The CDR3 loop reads CATQGRSGSADTQYF. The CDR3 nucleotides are TGTGCCACCCAAGGACGCAGCGGGAGTGCAGATACGCAGTATTTT.

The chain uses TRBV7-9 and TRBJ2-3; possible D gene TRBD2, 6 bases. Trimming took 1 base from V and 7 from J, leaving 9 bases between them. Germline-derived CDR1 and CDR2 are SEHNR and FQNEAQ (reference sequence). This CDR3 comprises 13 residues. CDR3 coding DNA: TGTGCCAGCAGCTTAGTGCGGGGATATACGCAGTATTTT. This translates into CASSLVRGYTQYF.

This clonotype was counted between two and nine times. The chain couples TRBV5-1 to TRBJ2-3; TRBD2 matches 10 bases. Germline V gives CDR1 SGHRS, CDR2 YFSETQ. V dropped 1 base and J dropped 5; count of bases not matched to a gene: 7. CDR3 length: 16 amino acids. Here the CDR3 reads CASSLTSLAGQDTQYF. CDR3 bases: TGCGCCAGCAGCTTGACATCACTAGCGGGACAAGATACGCAGTATTTT. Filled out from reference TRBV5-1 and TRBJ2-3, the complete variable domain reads KAGVTQTPRYLIKTRGQQVTLSCSPISGHRSVSWYQQTPGQGLQFLFEYFSETQRNKGNFPGRFSGRQFSNSRSEMNVSTLELGDSALYLCASSLTSLAGQDTQYFGPGTRLTVL.

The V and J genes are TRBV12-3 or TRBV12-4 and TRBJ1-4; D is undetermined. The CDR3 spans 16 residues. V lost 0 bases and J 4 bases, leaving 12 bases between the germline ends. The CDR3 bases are TGTGCCAGCAGTTTAGCGACGGTCCCCGGTAATGAAAAACTGTTTTTT. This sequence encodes CASSLATVPGNEKLFF.

The CDR3 spells CASSYSGGLGYEQYF. Written as DNA, the CDR3 is TGTGCCAGCAGTTACTCAGGGGGCCTGGGGTACGAGCAGTACTTC. The genes are TRBV6-6 and TRBJ2-5; 7 bases agree with TRBD1. The end of the DNA fits TRBJ2-7 better, so the J call may be wrong. Germline V gives CDR1 MNHNY, CDR2 SVGAGI (reference sequence). The CDR3 runs to 15 residues.

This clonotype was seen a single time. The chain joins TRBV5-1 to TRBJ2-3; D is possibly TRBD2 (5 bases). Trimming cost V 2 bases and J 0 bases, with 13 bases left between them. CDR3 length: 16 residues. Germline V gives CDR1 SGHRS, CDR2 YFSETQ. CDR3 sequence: CASSFIGDPSTDTQYF. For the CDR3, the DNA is TGCGCCAGCAGCTTCATCGGGGATCCTAGCACAGATACGCAGTATTTT.

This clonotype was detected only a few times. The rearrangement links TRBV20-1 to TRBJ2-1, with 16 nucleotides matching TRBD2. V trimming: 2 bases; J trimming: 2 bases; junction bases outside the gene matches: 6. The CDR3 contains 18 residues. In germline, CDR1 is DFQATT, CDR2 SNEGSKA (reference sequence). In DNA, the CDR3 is TGCAGTGCTAGAAAAGGGACTAGCGGGAGGGTCGCCTACAATGAGCAGTTCTTC. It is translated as CSARKGTSGRVAYNEQFF.

The CDR3: CASSRDGGYEQYF. The CDR3 DNA reads TGCGCCAGCAGCCGAGACGGAGGATACGAGCAGTACTTC. The chain carries TRBV4-1 and TRBJ2-7; tentative D call: TRBD2 (5 bases). The CDR3 sequence is 13 residues long. Germline CDR1 is MGHRA and CDR2 is YSYEKL. V was trimmed by 4 bases and J by 4 bases, leaving 11 bases between them.

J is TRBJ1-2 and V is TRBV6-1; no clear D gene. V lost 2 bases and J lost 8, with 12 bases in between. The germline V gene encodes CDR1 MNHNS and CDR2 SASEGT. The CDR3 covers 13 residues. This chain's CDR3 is CASSELGVGGYTF. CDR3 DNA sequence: TGTGCCAGCAGTGAATTGGGAGTGGGGGGCTACACCTTC.

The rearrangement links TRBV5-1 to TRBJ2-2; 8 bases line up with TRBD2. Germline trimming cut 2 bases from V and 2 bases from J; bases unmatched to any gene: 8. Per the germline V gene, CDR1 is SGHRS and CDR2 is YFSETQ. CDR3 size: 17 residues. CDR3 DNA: TGCGCCAGCAGCTTCCTAGCGGGCCCGACCAACACCGGGGAGCTGTTTTTT. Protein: CASSFLAGPTNTGELFF.

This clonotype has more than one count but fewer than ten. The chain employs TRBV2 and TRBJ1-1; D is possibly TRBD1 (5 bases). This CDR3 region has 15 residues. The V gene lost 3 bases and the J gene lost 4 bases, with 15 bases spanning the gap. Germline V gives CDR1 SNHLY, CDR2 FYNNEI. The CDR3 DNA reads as TGTGCCAGCAGTGACTGGGGGGTTTTGGGCACTGAAGCTTTCTTT. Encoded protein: CASSDWGVLGTEAFF.